This TCR beta chain was sequenced in a study of identical twins. All donors were healthy Caucasians. On this clonotype itself: What it binds is not known.

A single record per CDR3 protein comes from TCRdb applying MiXCR to the 5' RACE reads. This table holds about 300,000 distinct CDR3 sequences, about 12% found once. Whole-study results and caveats: With beta out-of-frame sequences, excess sharing by twins was weaker. The models systematically underestimated how much out-of-frame TCR alpha was shared in monozygotic twins. With abundant cord blood beta clonotypes, insertions were fewer; memory repertoires showed no such pattern.

V was clipped by 2 bases and J by 3 bases; unmatched bases: 3. CDR1 SGHVS and CDR2 FQNEAQ come from the germline V gene. The CDR3 is made up of 14 amino acids. The same sample was also used in a study of yellow fever vaccine responses in identical twins.

The receptor was isolated from a woman under 30 in good health. Sequencing input: CD8+ T cells sorted from blood. The chain joins TRBV7-8 to TRBJ2-5; 7 nucleotides line up with TRBD1. CDR3 in DNA: TGTGCCAGCAGCTTATTGGGGACAGAAGAGACCCAGTACTTC. Its protein is CASSLLGTEETQYF.